A selection of T cell receptor beta chains follows, all from one sample in a study of shared clonotypes between healthy human individuals. Only in-frame clones appear in the TCRdb table, and some are missing; sequencing was by immunoSEQ multiplex PCR. Among 1.5 million to 2.5 million clones listed, just under 95% were seen once. The sample taken for sequencing was naive CD8+ T cells sorted from blood. These receptors all come from a man younger than 35 in good health. The CDR3 runs from the conserved cysteine through the conserved F or W. Fields, in order: clone size, J gene, V gene, D gene, CDR3 protein, CDR3 DNA. The D gene is left open where the match is weak. Clone size, where shown, is once, few, many, or a class for clones that have expanded.

clone size: .
J gene: TRBJ2-1
V gene: TRBV11-2
D gene: .
CDR3 protein: CASSQGIYNEQFF
CDR3 DNA: TGTGCCAGCAGCCAAGGCATCTACAATGAGCAGTTCTTC

clone size: .
J gene: TRBJ1-5
V gene: TRBV15
D gene: TRBD1
CDR3 protein: CATSSPQGIAQDQPQHF
CDR3 DNA: TGTGCCACCAGCAGTCCACAGGGGATAGCTCAAGATCAGCCCCAGCATTTT

clone size: .
J gene: TRBJ2-7
V gene: TRBV27
D gene: .
CDR3 protein: CASSSRWANSYEQYF
CDR3 DNA: TGTGCCAGCAGTTCCAGATGGGCTAACTCCTACGAGCAGTACTTC

clone size: once
J gene: TRBJ1-1
V gene: TRBV4-3
D gene: .
CDR3 protein: CASSQETGNTEAFF
CDR3 DNA: TGCGCCAGCAGCCAAGAGACAGGGAACACTGAAGCTTTCTTT

clone size: .
J gene: TRBJ2-7
V gene: TRBV13
D gene: TRBD2
CDR3 protein: CASSLASGVMYEQYF
CDR3 DNA: TGTGCCAGCAGCTTGGCCAGCGGGGTAATGTACGAGCAGTACTTC

clone size: .
J gene: TRBJ2-6
V gene: TRBV7-6
D gene: .
CDR3 protein: CASSRYIPGSGANVLTF
CDR3 DNA: TGTGCCAGCAGCCGTTACATTCCGGGCTCTGGGGCCAACGTCCTGACTTTC

clone size: .
J gene: TRBJ2-7
V gene: TRBV5-6
D gene: .
CDR3 protein: CASSLVVRIYEQYF
CDR3 DNA: TGTGCCAGCAGCTTGGTTGTCAGAATCTACGAGCAGTACTTC

clone size: .
J gene: TRBJ2-7
V gene: TRBV10-3
D gene: .
CDR3 protein: CAISESTAYEQYF
CDR3 DNA: TGTGCCATCAGTGAGTCGACAGCTTACGAGCAGTACTTC

clone size: .
J gene: TRBJ1-4
V gene: TRBV4-1
D gene: TRBD1
CDR3 protein: CASSSQGEGANEKLFF
CDR3 DNA: TGCGCCAGCAGCTCTCAGGGGGAAGGGGCAAATGAAAAACTGTTTTTT

clone size: .
J gene: TRBJ2-7
V gene: TRBV25-1
D gene: TRBD2
CDR3 protein: CASSDWIGPREESYEQYF
CDR3 DNA: TGTGCCAGCAGTGATTGGATAGGCCCTCGGGAGGAGAGCTACGAGCAGTACTTC

clone size: once
J gene: TRBJ2-7
V gene: TRBV7-9
D gene: .
CDR3 protein: CASSPILPEGITYEQYF
CDR3 DNA: TGTGCCAGCAGCCCCATTCTCCCAGAGGGCATTACCTACGAGCAGTACTTC

clone size: .
J gene: TRBJ2-7
V gene: TRBV6-6
D gene: .
CDR3 protein: CASSFGQSYEQYF
CDR3 DNA: TGTGCCAGCAGTTTCGGACAGTCCTACGAGCAGTACTTC

clone size: .
J gene: TRBJ2-7
V gene: TRBV9
D gene: .
CDR3 protein: CASSVEPGVPYEQYF
CDR3 DNA: TGTGCCAGCAGCGTAGAGCCAGGGGTTCCCTACGAGCAGTACTTC

clone size: .
J gene: TRBJ2-1
V gene: TRBV7-9
D gene: TRBD2
CDR3 protein: CASSQTGLTYNEQFF
CDR3 DNA: TGTGCCAGCAGCCAAACGGGACTAACCTACAATGAGCAGTTCTTC

clone size: .
J gene: TRBJ2-5
V gene: TRBV4-3
D gene: .
CDR3 protein: CASSQAFTGPEYQETQYF
CDR3 DNA: TGCGCCAGCAGCCAAGCGTTTACGGGGCCGGAGTACCAAGAGACCCAGTACTTC

clone size: .
J gene: TRBJ1-2
V gene: TRBV5-6
D gene: .
CDR3 protein: CASSLRGNNGYTF
CDR3 DNA: TGTGCCAGCAGCTTGCGGGGGAACAATGGCTACACCTTC

clone size: .
J gene: TRBJ1-2
V gene: TRBV27
D gene: .
CDR3 protein: CASSQQVNYGYTF
CDR3 DNA: TGTGCCAGCAGCCAACAGGTGAACTATGGCTACACCTTC

clone size: .
J gene: TRBJ1-2
V gene: TRBV2
D gene: TRBD1
CDR3 protein: CASSFGQVDYGYTF
CDR3 DNA: TGTGCCAGCAGTTTCGGACAGGTTGATTATGGCTACACCTTC

clone size: .
J gene: TRBJ1-2
V gene: TRBV11-2
D gene: TRBD1
CDR3 protein: CASSPGQGPLNYGYTF
CDR3 DNA: TGTGCCAGCAGTCCGGGACAGGGTCCTCTTAACTATGGCTACACCTTC

clone size: .
J gene: TRBJ1-3
V gene: TRBV19
D gene: .
CDR3 protein: CASSIDFTARSMDTIYF
CDR3 DNA: TGTGCCAGTAGTATAGATTTCACCGCCCGCTCGATGGACACCATATATTTT

clone size: .
J gene: TRBJ2-7
V gene: TRBV2
D gene: TRBD1
CDR3 protein: CASSYRGTYEQYF
CDR3 DNA: TGTGCCAGCAGTTACAGGGGGACCTACGAGCAGTACTTC

clone size: once
J gene: TRBJ2-5
V gene: TRBV10-3
D gene: .
CDR3 protein: CAISEERKETQYF
CDR3 DNA: TGTGCCATCAGTGAGGAACGGAAAGAGACCCAGTACTTC

clone size: .
J gene: TRBJ2-5
V gene: TRBV5-6
D gene: .
CDR3 protein: CASSSRASWETQYF
CDR3 DNA: TGTGCCAGCAGCTCCAGGGCGAGCTGGGAGACCCAGTACTTC

clone size: .
J gene: TRBJ1-1
V gene: TRBV15
D gene: TRBD1
CDR3 protein: CASATGPNTEAFF
CDR3 DNA: TGTGCCAGCGCGACAGGGCCGAACACTGAAGCTTTCTTT

clone size: once
J gene: TRBJ1-5
V gene: TRBV9
D gene: .
CDR3 protein: CASSVSSTQHREPGPQHF
CDR3 DNA: TGTGCCAGCAGCGTATCTTCCACCCAACACAGGGAGCCTGGACCCCAGCATTTT

clone size: .
J gene: TRBJ2-2
V gene: TRBV4-3
D gene: .
CDR3 protein: CASSHGVESTGELFF
CDR3 DNA: TGCGCCAGCAGCCACGGGGTTGAGAGTACCGGGGAGCTGTTTTTT

clone size: .
J gene: TRBJ1-1
V gene: TRBV5-6
D gene: .
CDR3 protein: CASSWGGTEAFF
CDR3 DNA: TGTGCCAGCAGCTGGGGGGGAACTGAAGCTTTCTTT

clone size: .
J gene: TRBJ2-7
V gene: TRBV7-9
D gene: .
CDR3 protein: CASSLLGTSEQYF
CDR3 DNA: TGTGCCAGCAGCTTGTTAGGGACTTCCGAGCAGTACTTC

clone size: .
J gene: TRBJ2-5
V gene: TRBV7-2
D gene: .
CDR3 protein: CASSLGDTQIQETQYF
CDR3 DNA: TGTGCCAGCAGCTTAGGGGACACCCAGATCCAAGAGACCCAGTACTTC

clone size: once
J gene: TRBJ2-7
V gene: TRBV29-1
D gene: .
CDR3 protein: CSVEGLPHSYEQYF
CDR3 DNA: TGCAGCGTTGAAGGGCTGCCCCACTCCTACGAGCAGTACTTC

clone size: .
J gene: TRBJ2-3
V gene: TRBV27
D gene: .
CDR3 protein: CASSLSNFRTERTDTQYF
CDR3 DNA: TGTGCCAGCAGTCTATCAAACTTCCGGACAGAACGCACAGATACGCAGTATTTT

clone size: .
J gene: TRBJ1-1
V gene: TRBV9
D gene: .
CDR3 protein: CASSVAGYTEAFF
CDR3 DNA: TGTGCCAGCAGCGTAGCAGGGTACACTGAAGCTTTCTTT

clone size: .
J gene: TRBJ2-7
V gene: TRBV19
D gene: .
CDR3 protein: CASSPPGHWLEQYF
CDR3 DNA: TGTGCCAGTAGTCCTCCGGGACACTGGCTCGAGCAGTACTTC

clone size: .
J gene: TRBJ2-7
V gene: TRBV6-1
D gene: TRBD2
CDR3 protein: CASSDRGDPYEQYF
CDR3 DNA: TGTGCCAGCAGTGATCGGGGGGACCCCTACGAGCAGTACTTC

clone size: .
J gene: TRBJ2-5
V gene: TRBV7-9
D gene: TRBD2
CDR3 protein: CASSTSIRGLATAETQYF
CDR3 DNA: TGTGCCAGCAGCACGAGCATCCGGGGACTAGCGACTGCGGAGACCCAGTACTTC